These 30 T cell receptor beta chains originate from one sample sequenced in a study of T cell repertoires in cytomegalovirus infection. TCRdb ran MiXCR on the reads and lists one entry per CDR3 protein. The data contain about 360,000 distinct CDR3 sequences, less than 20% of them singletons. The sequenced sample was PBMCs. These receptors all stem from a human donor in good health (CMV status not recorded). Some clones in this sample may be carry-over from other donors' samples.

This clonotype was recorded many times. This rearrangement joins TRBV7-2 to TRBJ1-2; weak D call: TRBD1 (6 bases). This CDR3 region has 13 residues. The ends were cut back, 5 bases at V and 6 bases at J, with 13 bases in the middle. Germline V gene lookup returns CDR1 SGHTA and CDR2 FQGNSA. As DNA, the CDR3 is TGTGCCAGCAGCCTAACAGGGCTTGATGGCTACACCTTC. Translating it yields CASSLTGLDGYTF.

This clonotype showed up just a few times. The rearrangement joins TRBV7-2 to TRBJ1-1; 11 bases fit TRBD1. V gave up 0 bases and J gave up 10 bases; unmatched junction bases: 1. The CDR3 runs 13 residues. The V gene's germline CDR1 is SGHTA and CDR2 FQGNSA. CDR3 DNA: TGTGCCAGCAGCTTAGCTGGACAGGGGGCAGCTTTCTTT. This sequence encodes CASSLAGQGAAFF.

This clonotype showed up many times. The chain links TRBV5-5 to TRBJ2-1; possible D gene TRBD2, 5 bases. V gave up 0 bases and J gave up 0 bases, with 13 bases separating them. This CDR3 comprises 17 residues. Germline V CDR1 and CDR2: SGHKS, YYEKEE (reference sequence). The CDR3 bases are TGTGCCAGCAGCTTGGCGGGATATTCCAGCTCCTACAATGAGCAGTTCTTC. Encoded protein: CASSLAGYSSSYNEQFF. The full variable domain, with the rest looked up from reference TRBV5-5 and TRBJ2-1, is DAGVTQSPTHLIKTRGQQVTLRCSPISGHKSVSWYQQVLGQGPQFIFQYYEKEERGRGNFPDRFSARQFPNYSSELNVNALLLGDSALYLCASSLAGYSSSYNEQFFGPGTRLTVL.

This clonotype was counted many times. CDR3 in amino acids: CASQSSLSRTEAFF. In DNA, the CDR3 is TGTGCCAGTCAATCAAGTCTGTCCCGCACTGAAGCTTTCTTT. The rearrangement links TRBV6-2 or TRBV6-3 to TRBJ1-1; D is unresolved. V lost 9 bases and J 4 bases, leaving 18 bases between the germline ends. The CDR3 loop spans 14 amino acids. Germline CDR1 and CDR2: MNHEY and SVGEGT.

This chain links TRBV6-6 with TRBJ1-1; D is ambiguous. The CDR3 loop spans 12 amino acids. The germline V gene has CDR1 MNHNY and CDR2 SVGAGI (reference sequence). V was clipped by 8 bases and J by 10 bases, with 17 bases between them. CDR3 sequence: CASALGVSGAFF. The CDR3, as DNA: TGTGCCAGCGCCCTGGGAGTTTCGGGAGCTTTCTTT.

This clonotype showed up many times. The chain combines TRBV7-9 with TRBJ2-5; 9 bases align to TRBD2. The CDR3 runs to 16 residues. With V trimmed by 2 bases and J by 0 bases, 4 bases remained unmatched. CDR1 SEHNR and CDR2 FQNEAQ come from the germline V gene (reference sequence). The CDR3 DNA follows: TGTGCCAGCAGCTTACTCGCTAGCGGGAACCAAGAGACCCAGTACTTC. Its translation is CASSLLASGNQETQYF.

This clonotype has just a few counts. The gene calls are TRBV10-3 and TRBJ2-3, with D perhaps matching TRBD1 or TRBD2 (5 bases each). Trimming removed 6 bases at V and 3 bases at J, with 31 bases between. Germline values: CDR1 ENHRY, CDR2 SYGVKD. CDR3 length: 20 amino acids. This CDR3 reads CAIRKPEGTGRILGTDTQYF. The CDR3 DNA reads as TGTGCCATCAGAAAACCCGAGGGGACGGGTAGAATCCTTGGGACAGATACGCAGTATTTT.

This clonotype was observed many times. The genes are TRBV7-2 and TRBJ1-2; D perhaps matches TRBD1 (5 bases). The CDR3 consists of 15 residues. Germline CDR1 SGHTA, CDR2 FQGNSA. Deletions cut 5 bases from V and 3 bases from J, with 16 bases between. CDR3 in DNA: TGTGCCAGCAGCCATGGTGGGACCCGGGACTATGGCTACACCTTC. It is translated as CASSHGGTRDYGYTF.

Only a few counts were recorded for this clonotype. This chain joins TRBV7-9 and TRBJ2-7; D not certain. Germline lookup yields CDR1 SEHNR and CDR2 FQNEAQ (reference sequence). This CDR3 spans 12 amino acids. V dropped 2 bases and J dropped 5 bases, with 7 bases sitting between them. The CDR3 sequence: CASSLHSNEQYF. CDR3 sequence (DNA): TGTGCCAGCAGCTTACACAGCAACGAGCAGTACTTC.

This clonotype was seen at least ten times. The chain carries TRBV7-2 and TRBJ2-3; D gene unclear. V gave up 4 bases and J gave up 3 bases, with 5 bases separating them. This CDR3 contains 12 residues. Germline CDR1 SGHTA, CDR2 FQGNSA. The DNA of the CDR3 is TGTGCCAGCAGCTCCTTTACAGATACGCAGTATTTT. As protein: CASSSFTDTQYF.

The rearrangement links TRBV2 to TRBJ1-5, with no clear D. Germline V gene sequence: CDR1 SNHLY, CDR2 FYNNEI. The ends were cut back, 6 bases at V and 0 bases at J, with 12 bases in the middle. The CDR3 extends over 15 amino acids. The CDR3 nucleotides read TGTGCCAGCAGGCCCTATGGCTATAGCAATCAGCCCCAGCATTTT. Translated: CASRPYGYSNQPQHF.

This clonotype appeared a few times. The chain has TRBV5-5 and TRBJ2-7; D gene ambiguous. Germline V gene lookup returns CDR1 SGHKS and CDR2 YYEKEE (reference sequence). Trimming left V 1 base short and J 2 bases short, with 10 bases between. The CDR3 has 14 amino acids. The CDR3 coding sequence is TGTGCCAGCAGCTTGTTTACAGAAACCTACGAGCAGTACTTC. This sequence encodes CASSLFTETYEQYF.

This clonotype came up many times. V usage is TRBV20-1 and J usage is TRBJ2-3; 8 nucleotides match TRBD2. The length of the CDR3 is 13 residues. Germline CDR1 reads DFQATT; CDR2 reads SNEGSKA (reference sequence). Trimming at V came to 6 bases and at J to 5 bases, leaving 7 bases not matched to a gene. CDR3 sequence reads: CSAQAGAEDTQYF. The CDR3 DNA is TGCAGTGCCCAAGCGGGAGCCGAAGATACGCAGTATTTT.

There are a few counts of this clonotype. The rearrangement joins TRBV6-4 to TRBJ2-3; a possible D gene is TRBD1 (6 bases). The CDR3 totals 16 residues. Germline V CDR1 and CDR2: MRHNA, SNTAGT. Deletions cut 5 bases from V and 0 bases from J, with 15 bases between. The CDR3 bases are TGTGCCAGCAGTTATCTATCAGGACAGAGCACAGATACGCAGTATTTT. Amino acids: CASSYLSGQSTDTQYF.

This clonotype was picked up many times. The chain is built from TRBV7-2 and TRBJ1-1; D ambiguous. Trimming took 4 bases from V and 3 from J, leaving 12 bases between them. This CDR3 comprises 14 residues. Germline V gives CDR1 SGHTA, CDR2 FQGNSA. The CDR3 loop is CASSSGPWYTEAFF. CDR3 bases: TGTGCCAGCAGCTCCGGGCCTTGGTACACTGAAGCTTTCTTT.

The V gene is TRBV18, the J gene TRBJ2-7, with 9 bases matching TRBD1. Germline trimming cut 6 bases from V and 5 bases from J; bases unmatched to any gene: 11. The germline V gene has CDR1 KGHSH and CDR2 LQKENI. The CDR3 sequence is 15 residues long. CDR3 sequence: CASSAGGDRVHEQYF. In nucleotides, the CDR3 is TGTGCCAGCTCCGCCGGCGGGGACAGGGTCCACGAGCAGTACTTC.

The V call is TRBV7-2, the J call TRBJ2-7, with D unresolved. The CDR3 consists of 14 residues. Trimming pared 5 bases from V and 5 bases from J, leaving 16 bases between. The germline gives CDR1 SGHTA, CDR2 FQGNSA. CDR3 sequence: CASSQDVGRNEQYF. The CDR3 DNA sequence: TGTGCCAGCAGCCAGGACGTAGGGCGAAACGAGCAGTACTTC.

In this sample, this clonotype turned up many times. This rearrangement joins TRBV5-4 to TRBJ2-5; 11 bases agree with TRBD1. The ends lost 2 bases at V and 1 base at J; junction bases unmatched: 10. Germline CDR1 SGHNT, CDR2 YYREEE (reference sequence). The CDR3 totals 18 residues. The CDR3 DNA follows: TGTGCCAGCAGCTTCCTCTTTTCCGGGACAGGGGGCCAAGAGACCCAGTACTTC. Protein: CASSFLFSGTGGQETQYF.

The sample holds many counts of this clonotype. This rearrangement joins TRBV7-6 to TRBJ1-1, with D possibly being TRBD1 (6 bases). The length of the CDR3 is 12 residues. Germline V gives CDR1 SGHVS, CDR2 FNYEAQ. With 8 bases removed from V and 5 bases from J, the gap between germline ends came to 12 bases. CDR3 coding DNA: TGTGCCAGCTCGAAGGGGGGAACTGAAGCTTTCTTT. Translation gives CASSKGGTEAFF.

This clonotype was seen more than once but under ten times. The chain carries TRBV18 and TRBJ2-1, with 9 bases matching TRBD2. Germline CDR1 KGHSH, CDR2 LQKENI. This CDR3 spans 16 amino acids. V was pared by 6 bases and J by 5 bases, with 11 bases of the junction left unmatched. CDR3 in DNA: TGTGCCAGCTCCTATATAGCGGGAGTGATCGACAATGAGCAGTTCTTC. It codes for CASSYIAGVIDNEQFF.

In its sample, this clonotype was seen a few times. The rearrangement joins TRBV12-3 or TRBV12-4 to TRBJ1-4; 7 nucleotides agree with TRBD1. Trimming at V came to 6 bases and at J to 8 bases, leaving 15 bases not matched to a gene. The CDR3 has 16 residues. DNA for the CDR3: TGTGCCAGCAGCTCACCACCCCCGGGACAGCGGGAAAAACTGTTTTTT. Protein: CASSSPPPGQREKLFF.

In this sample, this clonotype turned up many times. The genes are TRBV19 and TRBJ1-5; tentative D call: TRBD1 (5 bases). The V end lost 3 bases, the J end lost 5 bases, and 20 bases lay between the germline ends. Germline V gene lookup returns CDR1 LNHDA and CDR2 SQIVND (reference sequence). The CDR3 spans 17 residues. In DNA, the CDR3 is TGTGCCAGTAGTATTGGCCATGACTCAGGGATGGATCAGCCCCAGCATTTT. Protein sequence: CASSIGHDSGMDQPQHF.

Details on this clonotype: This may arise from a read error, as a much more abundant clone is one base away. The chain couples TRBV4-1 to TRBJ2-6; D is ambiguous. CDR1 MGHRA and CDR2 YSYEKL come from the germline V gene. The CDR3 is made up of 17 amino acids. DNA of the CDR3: TGCGCCAGCAACCAAGATCCGGTAGAAGCTGGGGCCAACGTCCTGACTTTC. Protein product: CASNQDPVEAGANVLTF.

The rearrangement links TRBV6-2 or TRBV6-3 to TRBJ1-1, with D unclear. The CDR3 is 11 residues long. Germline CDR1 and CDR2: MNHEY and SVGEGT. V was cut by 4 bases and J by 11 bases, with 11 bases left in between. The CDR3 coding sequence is TGTGCCAGCAGTTGGGATCTTGCGGCTTTCTTT. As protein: CASSWDLAAFF.

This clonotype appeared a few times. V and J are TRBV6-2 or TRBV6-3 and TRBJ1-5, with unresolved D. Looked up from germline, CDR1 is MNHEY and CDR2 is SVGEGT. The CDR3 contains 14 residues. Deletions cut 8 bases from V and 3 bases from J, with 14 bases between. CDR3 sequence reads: CASQTRRNNQPQHF. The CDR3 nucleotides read TGTGCCAGCCAGACCCGACGGAACAATCAGCCCCAGCATTTT.

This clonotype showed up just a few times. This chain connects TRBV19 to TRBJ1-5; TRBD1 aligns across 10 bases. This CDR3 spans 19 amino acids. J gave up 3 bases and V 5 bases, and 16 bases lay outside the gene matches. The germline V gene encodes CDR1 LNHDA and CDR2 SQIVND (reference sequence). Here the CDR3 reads CASSFRTPGQGWVNQPQHF. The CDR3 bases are TGTGCCAGTAGTTTTAGAACTCCGGGACAGGGGTGGGTCAATCAGCCCCAGCATTTT.

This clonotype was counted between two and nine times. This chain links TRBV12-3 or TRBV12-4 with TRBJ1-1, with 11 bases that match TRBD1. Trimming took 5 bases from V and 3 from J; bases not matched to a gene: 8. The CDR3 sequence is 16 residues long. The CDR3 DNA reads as TGTGCCAGCAGTGATGCACCGGGACAGGGGGACACTGAAGCTTTCTTT. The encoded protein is CASSDAPGQGDTEAFF.

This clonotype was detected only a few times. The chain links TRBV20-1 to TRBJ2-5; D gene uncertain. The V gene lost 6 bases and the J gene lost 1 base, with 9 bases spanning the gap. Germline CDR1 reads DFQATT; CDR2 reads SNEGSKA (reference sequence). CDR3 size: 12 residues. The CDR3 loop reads CSATGLQETQYF. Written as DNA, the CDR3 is TGCAGTGCCACCGGGCTCCAAGAGACCCAGTACTTC.

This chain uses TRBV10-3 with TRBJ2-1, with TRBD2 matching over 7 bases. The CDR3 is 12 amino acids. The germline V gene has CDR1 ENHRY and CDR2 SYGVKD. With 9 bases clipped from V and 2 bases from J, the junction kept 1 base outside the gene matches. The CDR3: CAISGTYNEQFF. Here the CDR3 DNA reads TGTGCCATAAGCGGGACCTACAATGAGCAGTTCTTC.

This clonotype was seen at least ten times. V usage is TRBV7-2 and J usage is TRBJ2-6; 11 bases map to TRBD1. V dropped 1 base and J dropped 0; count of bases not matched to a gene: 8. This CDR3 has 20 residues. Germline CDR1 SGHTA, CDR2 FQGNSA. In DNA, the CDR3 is TGTGCCAGCAGCTTAGGGACAGGGGGCGTCTTTTTCTCTGGGGCCAACGTCCTGACTTTC. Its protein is CASSLGTGGVFFSGANVLTF.